The sequence of this T cell receptor beta chain was determined in a study of identical twins. TCRdb independently ran MiXCR on the 5' RACE reads; one entry per CDR3 protein. Among 1.5 million to 2 million distinct CDR3 sequences, around a third were seen once, and the ten largest hold less than 0.35%. Unmatched junction bases numbered 19, after V lost 6 bases and J lost 8 bases. CDR1 DFQATT and CDR2 SNEGSKA come from the germline V gene (reference sequence). This CDR3 is 17 amino acids long. As concerns this clonotype: Its antigen is currently unknown.

Findings of the study overall: In monozygotic twins, models underestimated the sharing of out-of-frame TCR alpha.

The sample comprised cord blood. This TCR derives from a newborn girl in good health. The genes are TRBV20-1 and TRBJ2-1, with 10 bases fitting TRBD2. CDR3 bases: TGCAGTGCGCCCGGCTGGTCTAGCGGGAGTCGCGGGCATGAGCAGTTCTTC. Its protein is CSAPGWSSGSRGHEQFF.